One sample yielded the 31 T cell receptor beta chains listed below, sequenced in a study of blood T cell repertoires in COVID-19. Sequenced by immunoSEQ multiplex PCR; TCRdb stores in-frame clones only, minus some. Here the sample spans roughly 190,000 clones, about 88% being singletons. The sample comprised peripheral blood. All receptors derive from a woman aged 80 or over in a cohort sampled during active or convalescent COVID-19.

J is TRBJ1-2 and V is TRBV18; 8 bases align to TRBD1. With 3 bases clipped from V and 5 bases from J, the junction kept 2 bases outside the gene matches. CDR1 KGHSH and CDR2 LQKENI come from the germline V gene. CDR3 length: 13 residues. The CDR3 spells CASSPDREYGYTF. The CDR3 nucleotides are TGTGCCAGCTCACCGGACAGGGAGTATGGCTACACCTTC. Drawing the rest from reference TRBV18 and TRBJ1-2, the complete variable domain is NAGVMQNPRHLVRRRGQEARLRCSPMKGHSHVYWYRQLPEEGLKFMVYLQKENIIDESGMPKERFSAEFPKEGPSILRIQQVVRGDSAAYFCASSPDREYGYTFGSGTRLTVV.

Notes on this clone: Additional DNA sequences in this sample encode the identical CDR3. V is TRBV5-1 and J is TRBJ2-3; D remains unclear. The V gene lost 1 base and the J gene lost 0 bases, with 12 bases spanning the gap. The germline CDR1 and CDR2 sequences are SGHRS and YFSETQ. The CDR3 has 16 residues. The chain's CDR3 is CASSLRSGASTDTQYF. The CDR3 coding sequence is TGCGCCAGCAGCTTGAGATCCGGTGCTAGCACAGATACGCAGTATTTT.

The V gene is TRBV18, the J gene TRBJ1-2, with D hard to call. Trimming left V 6 bases short and J 2 bases short, with 7 bases between. The germline gives CDR1 KGHSH, CDR2 LQKENI. This CDR3 is 12 amino acids long. The CDR3 protein is CASSGSNYGYTF. As DNA, the CDR3 is TGTGCCAGCTCCGGGTCCAACTATGGCTACACCTTC.

The chain employs TRBV6-2 or TRBV6-3 and TRBJ2-7; D not certain. The CDR3 has 12 residues. Trimming removed 6 bases at V and 4 bases at J, with 10 bases between. Per germline, CDR1 MNHEY and CDR2 SVGEGT. The chain's CDR3 is CASSLAGYEQYF. CDR3 nucleotide sequence: TGTGCCAGCAGCCTGGCAGGATACGAGCAGTACTTC.

The chain has TRBV4-1 and TRBJ1-1; D is unresolved. Trimming took 0 bases from V and 11 from J, leaving 10 bases between them. The CDR3 has 12 amino acids. Germline V CDR1 and CDR2: MGHRA, YSYEKL. The CDR3 sequence is CASSQDRGSAFF. CDR3 sequence (DNA): TGCGCCAGCAGCCAAGATCGGGGATCCGCTTTCTTT.

The V call is TRBV13, the J call TRBJ2-1, with 7 bases matching TRBD2. The V segment lost 4 bases and the J segment 4 bases; nucleotides outside the gene matches: 7. Germline loops: CDR1 PRHDT, CDR2 FYEKMQ (reference sequence). The CDR3 is made up of 15 amino acids. Here the CDR3 DNA reads TGTGCCAGCAGCTACGGGGGAGCGGGGTACAATGAGCAGTTCTTC. Translating gives CASSYGGAGYNEQFF.

This rearrangement joins TRBV19 to TRBJ1-2; 8 bases align to TRBD1. The CDR3 has 14 amino acids. V shed 3 bases, J shed 8 bases, and the junction held 8 bases outside the gene matches. Germline V gives CDR1 LNHDA, CDR2 SQIVND (reference sequence). CDR3 bases: TGTGCCAGTAGTATCGGACAGGGCACTCTGGGCTACACCTTC. The encoded protein is CASSIGQGTLGYTF.

This sequence joins TRBV19 and TRBJ2-1; TRBD2 agrees at 14 bases. V lost 3 bases to trimming and J lost 9 bases; unmatched junction nucleotides: 16. The CDR3 extends over 19 amino acids. Germline loops: CDR1 LNHDA, CDR2 SQIVND (reference sequence). Here the CDR3 reads CASSIALGTWGLAGVEQFF. CDR3 nucleotides: TGTGCCAGTAGTATCGCTTTAGGGACGTGGGGACTAGCGGGAGTTGAGCAGTTCTTC.

The V and J genes are TRBV7-8 and TRBJ2-5; 12 bases map to TRBD2. The CDR3 covers 16 residues. From germline, CDR1 is SGHVS and CDR2 FQNEAQ. Trimming cost V 6 bases and J 3 bases; bases outside gene matches: 8. The CDR3 region is CASRPRTSGTKETQYF. The CDR3 bases are TGTGCCAGCAGGCCCCGGACTAGCGGGACCAAAGAGACCCAGTACTTC.

The chain is built from TRBV25-1 and TRBJ1-2; unclear D gene. V was trimmed by 4 bases and J by 7 bases, leaving 7 bases between them. The CDR3 is 11 residues long. CDR1 and CDR2 (germline): MGHDK, SYGVNS. The CDR3 sequence: CASSAASGYTF. The CDR3 DNA follows: TGTGCCAGCAGTGCTGCGTCTGGCTACACCTTC.

DNA of the CDR3: TGTGCCAGCAGCTTCCGGGACAGGGAACTGTTTTTT. Translation gives CASSFRDRELFF. The chain joins TRBV11-3 to TRBJ1-4, with 9 bases fitting TRBD1. CDR1 SGHNT and CDR2 YENEEA come from the germline V gene. The length of the CDR3 is 12 residues. J lost 12 bases, V lost 3 bases, and 2 bases had no gene match. Together with reference TRBV11-3 and TRBJ1-4, the CDR3 gives the full variable domain: EAGVVQSPRYKIIEKKQPVAFWCNPISGHNTLYWYLQNLGQGPELLIRYENEEAVDDSQLPKDRFSAERLKGVDSTLKIQPAELGDSAVYLCASSFRDRELFFGSGTQLSVL.

This chain links TRBV6-5 with TRBJ1-6, with D unresolved. The CDR3 is made up of 15 amino acids. The V gene lost 2 bases and the J gene lost 2 bases, with 7 bases spanning the gap. Germline assignment: CDR1 MNHEY and CDR2 SVGAGI. CDR3 bases: TGTGCCAGCAGTTACCAGTACACCTATAATTCACCCCTCCACTTT. The encoded protein is CASSYQYTYNSPLHF.

The rearrangement links TRBV5-6 to TRBJ1-5, with D unresolved. The CDR3 totals 15 residues. V dropped 0 bases and J dropped 1 base, with 8 bases sitting between them. Per the germline V gene, CDR1 is SGHDT and CDR2 is YYEEEE. CDR3 nucleotides: TGTGCCAGCAGCTTGGGGCAGGAAAGCAATCAGCCCCAGCATTTT. Its translation: CASSLGQESNQPQHF.

This sequence joins TRBV30 and TRBJ2-3; D possibly corresponds to TRBD2 (5 bases). The CDR3 totals 14 residues. Germline V gene data show CDR1 as GTSNPN and CDR2 as SVGIG (reference sequence). Trimming stripped 0 bases from V and 3 bases from J, with 10 bases between. DNA of the CDR3: TGTGCCTGGAGTGTCAGCACTAGGACAGATACGCAGTATTTT. It yields the protein CAWSVSTRTDTQYF.

This sequence joins TRBV10-3 and TRBJ1-2; D is unclear. V was shortened by 3 bases and J by 6 bases, with 14 bases between the two germline ends. Germline CDR1 is ENHRY and CDR2 is SYGVKD. The CDR3 sequence is 14 residues long. CDR3 in DNA: TGTGCCATCAGTGAATTTGAGGGCGCCGATGGCTACACCTTC. Its translation: CAISEFEGADGYTF.

This rearrangement joins TRBV18 to TRBJ2-3, with a possible D match to TRBD2 (5 bases). V was shortened by 3 bases and J by 5 bases, with 15 bases between the two germline ends. Per germline, CDR1 KGHSH and CDR2 LQKENI. CDR3 size: 15 residues. The CDR3: CASSPNEGVRDTQYF. The CDR3 DNA reads TGTGCCAGCTCACCGAACGAGGGTGTACGAGATACGCAGTATTTT.

V and J are TRBV18 and TRBJ1-2, with D maybe TRBD1 (5 bases). Trimming removed 6 bases from V and 6 bases from J, with 17 bases in between. The CDR3 covers 14 residues. The germline CDR1 and CDR2 sequences are KGHSH and LQKENI. The CDR3 DNA is TGTGCCAGCTCTCCAAAAGAAGACAGACATGGCTACACCTTC. Its protein is CASSPKEDRHGYTF.

The J gene is TRBJ1-2, the V gene TRBV27; a possible D gene is TRBD1 (5 bases). Per the germline V gene, CDR1 is MNHEY and CDR2 is SMNVEV (reference sequence). The length of the CDR3 is 15 residues. V lost 4 bases, J lost 7 bases, and 19 bases lay in between. CDR3 amino acids: CASSWAQGLSGGYTF. As DNA, the CDR3 is TGTGCCAGCAGTTGGGCGCAGGGCCTAAGTGGTGGCTACACCTTC.

The chain couples TRBV29-1 to TRBJ1-2, with D possibly being TRBD1 (5 bases). V lost 5 bases to trimming and J lost 2 bases, with 6 bases between them. Germline loops: CDR1 SQVTM, CDR2 ANQGSEA. This CDR3 is built from 11 residues. CDR3 sequence reads: CSVRGNYGYTF. DNA of the CDR3: TGCAGCGTTAGGGGCAACTATGGCTACACCTTC.

V gene TRBV6-2 or TRBV6-3 combines with J gene TRBJ1-2, with 7 nucleotides matching TRBD1. Germline CDR1 is MNHEY and CDR2 is SVGEGT. The CDR3 runs 17 residues. The J segment lost 5 bases and the V segment lost 3 bases, leaving 15 bases of the junction unmatched. CDR3 protein: CASSYLGQELNSYGYTF. The CDR3 bases are TGTGCCAGCAGTTATCTAGGACAGGAACTCAACTCGTATGGCTACACCTTC.

The chain couples TRBV10-3 to TRBJ2-7; 7 bases fit TRBD2. V lost 2 bases to trimming and J lost 5 bases; unmatched junction nucleotides: 0. CDR1 ENHRY and CDR2 SYGVKD come from the germline V gene. The CDR3 spans 12 residues. The CDR3 spells CAISEGLDEQYF. In nucleotides, the CDR3 is TGTGCCATCAGTGAGGGACTAGACGAGCAGTACTTC.

The V and J genes are TRBV10-3 and TRBJ1-1, with 7 bases aligning to TRBD1. V shed 9 bases and J 3 bases; nucleotides not matched to a gene: 7. This CDR3 is built from 13 residues. Per germline, CDR1 ENHRY and CDR2 SYGVKD. The CDR3 DNA sequence: TGTGCCATGCAACAGGGGCAGTACACTGAAGCTTTCTTT. This sequence encodes CAMQQGQYTEAFF.

This clone was detected once. V gene TRBV5-4 combines with J gene TRBJ2-5; D unclear. Germline values: CDR1 SGHNT, CDR2 YYREEE (reference sequence). Trimming removed 5 bases from V and 3 bases from J, with 11 bases in between. The CDR3 spans 13 residues. CDR3 amino acids: CASRPVPEETQYF. Here the CDR3 DNA reads TGTGCCAGCAGACCTGTCCCGGAAGAGACCCAGTACTTC. Based on the CDR3 plus reference TRBV5-4 and TRBJ2-5, the full variable domain is ETGVTQSPTHLIKTRGQQVTLRCSSQSGHNTVSWYQQALGQGPQFIFQYYREEENGRGNFPPRFSGLQFPNYSSELNVNALELDDSALYLCASRPVPEETQYFGPGTRLLVL.

V is TRBV6-4 and J is TRBJ2-2; TRBD1 agrees at 7 bases. Germline CDR1 and CDR2: MRHNA and SNTAGT. The CDR3 has 14 residues. After removal of 4 bases from V and 5 bases from J, the junction contained 4 bases not matched to a gene. The CDR3 DNA reads as TGTGCCAGCAGTGCCCGGACAGGAACCGGGGAGCTGTTTTTT. Amino acids: CASSARTGTGELFF.

The rearrangement uses TRBV13 and TRBJ2-3, with TRBD2 matching 11 bases. Germline CDR1 reads PRHDT; CDR2 reads FYEKMQ (reference sequence). Trimming cost V 5 bases and J 2 bases; bases outside gene matches: 3. This CDR3 has 15 amino acids. The CDR3 nucleotides are TGTGCCAGCAGCACTAGCGGGGGTGCCACAGATACGCAGTATTTT. It specifies CASSTSGGATDTQYF.

Concerning this clone itself: Relative to the germline gene, one junction end is altered; a read error may explain this. The chain couples TRBV5-1 to TRBJ2-5; weak D call: TRBD2 (6 bases). The CDR3 loop spans 13 amino acids. The germline CDR1 and CDR2 sequences are SGHRS and YFSETQ. CDR3 sequence (DNA): TGCGCCAGCAGCCCCGGACTCACCGGGAGCCGTAACTTC. Protein: CASSPGLTGSRNF.

The chain carries TRBV6-5 and TRBJ2-1; a possible D gene is TRBD2 (5 bases). Trimming removed 6 bases at V and 5 bases at J, with 11 bases between. Germline CDR1 is MNHEY and CDR2 is SVGAGI. CDR3 size: 13 residues. Written as DNA, the CDR3 is TGTGCCAGCAGCCGGACTCGAAACAATGAGCAGTTCTTC. Translating it yields CASSRTRNNEQFF.

V gene TRBV10-3 combines with J gene TRBJ2-5; D unclear. Trimming removed 0 bases from V and 4 bases from J, with 3 bases in between. There are 12 residues in the CDR3. Germline CDR1 reads ENHRY; CDR2 reads SYGVKD. The CDR3 sequence is CAISESRETQYF. The CDR3, as DNA: TGTGCCATCAGTGAGTCGCGAGAGACCCAGTACTTC.

V and J are TRBV12-3 or TRBV12-4 and TRBJ1-5; D not certain. V lost 1 base and J 3 bases, leaving 4 bases between the germline ends. CDR3 length equals 13 residues. The CDR3 DNA reads as TGTGCCAGCAGTTTAGGCGACAATCAGCCCCAGCATTTT. Translated, it gives CASSLGDNQPQHF.

V is TRBV6-6 and J is TRBJ1-5, with 8 bases lining up with TRBD1. J gave up 2 bases and V 8 bases, and 8 bases lay outside the gene matches. Germline V CDR1 and CDR2: MNHNY, SVGAGI (reference sequence). The CDR3 is made up of 15 amino acids. In DNA form, the CDR3 reads TGTGCCAGCCGCACGACGGGACAGGGCAATCAGCCCCAGCATTTT. It specifies CASRTTGQGNQPQHF.

The chain couples TRBV7-9 to TRBJ1-2, with TRBD1 matching over 8 bases. Losses at the gene ends were 6 bases for V and 2 bases for J; bases not matched to a gene: 5. Germline CDR1 is SEHNR and CDR2 is FQNEAQ (reference sequence). The CDR3 sequence is 14 residues long. The CDR3 coding sequence is TGTGCCAGCAGTGGGGACAGGCGAAACTATGGCTACACCTTC. This codes for CASSGDRRNYGYTF.